Listed below are T cell receptor beta chains from one sample, sequenced in a study of cytomegalovirus exposure and HLA in healthy donors. Produced via immunoSEQ multiplex PCR; TCRdb's table is partial and in-frame only. Among around 70,000 clones listed, roughly 70% were seen once. Sequenced input: PBMCs. These receptor sequences come from a woman aged 35 to 49 in good health and CMV-seropositive. Both conserved end residues are part of each CDR3. Each record gives: D gene, V gene, clone size, J gene, CDR3 DNA, CDR3 protein. A D gene is named only where the DNA matches it firmly. Part of the rows lack a size; the others show once, few, many or a class for expanded clones.

.	TRBV5-1	.	TRBJ1-2	TGCGCCAGCAGCTTGGATATTGACTTGAACTATGGCTACACCTTC	CASSLDIDLNYGYTF
TRBD2	TRBV6-5	.	TRBJ2-1	TGTGCCGTATATAGCGGGGCCTACAATGAGCAGTTCTTC	CAVYSGAYNEQFF
.	TRBV2	.	TRBJ1-2	TGTGCCAGCAGTCGGGACATTAACTATGGCTACACCTTC	CASSRDINYGYTF
.	TRBV19	.	TRBJ1-2	TGTGCCAGTAGTTCACCAGGTGGCTACACCTTC	CASSSPGGYTF
TRBD2	TRBV7-6	.	TRBJ2-7	TGTGCCAGCAGCCCAACTACGGGAGGCGAGCAGTACTTC	CASSPTTGGEQYF
.	TRBV6-5	.	TRBJ1-2	TGTGCCAGCAGTTCAAGGGCAGGGGCGGATGGCTACACCTTC	CASSSRAGADGYTF
TRBD2	TRBV18	.	TRBJ2-1	TGTGCCAGCTCACCGGGGCTAGCGGGGGTTTCCAATGAGCAGTTCTTC	CASSPGLAGVSNEQFF
.	TRBV7-9	.	TRBJ1-1	TGTGCCAGCAGCTTATGTAAGGTAGCAAGCACTGAAGCTTTCTTT	CASSLCKVASTEAFF
TRBD1	TRBV7-3	.	TRBJ1-2	TGTGCCAGCAGCCCATGGGGAGAGGGGGCTTCAGGCTACACCTTC	CASSPWGEGASGYTF
.	TRBV5-5	.	TRBJ2-4	TGTGCCAGCAGCTTGGTGAGGTTAGCCAAAAACATTCAGTACTTC	CASSLVRLAKNIQYF
.	TRBV25-1	.	TRBJ1-6	TGTGCCAGCAGTGAATACACATCTGATAATTCACCCCTCCACTTT	CASSEYTSDNSPLHF
TRBD2	TRBV7-9	few	TRBJ2-3	TGTGCCAGCAGCCCGCACCAACTAGCGGGGGGGTGGAATACGCAGTATTTT	CASSPHQLAGGWNTQYF
.	TRBV2	.	TRBJ1-5	TGTGCCAGCAGTGGACAACCCAATCAGCCCCAGCATTTT	CASSGQPNQPQHF
.	TRBV2	few	TRBJ2-7	TGTGCCAGCAGTGAATGGCCGAAGTTCTACGAGCAGTACTTC	CASSEWPKFYEQYF
.	TRBV9	.	TRBJ2-1	TGTGCCAGCAGCGTTAGCTCCGGCAATGAGCAGTTCTTC	CASSVSSGNEQFF
.	TRBV19	.	TRBJ1-1	TGTGCCAGTAGTGCACAGGGAAATGTTAACACTGAAGCTTTCTTT	CASSAQGNVNTEAFF
TRBD1	TRBV11-2	.	TRBJ1-5	TGTGCCAGCAGCCTAGGGACAGCCACTGCCAATCAGCCCCAGCATTTT	CASSLGTATANQPQHF
.	TRBV5-4	once	TRBJ2-5	TGTGCCAGCAGCTTGGACGTCGGAGAGACCCAGTACTTC	CASSLDVGETQYF
TRBD1	TRBV6-5	.	TRBJ1-5	TGTGCCAGCAGGTCGACAGGGGATCAGCCCCAGCATTTT	CASRSTGDQPQHF
TRBD1	TRBV5-4	.	TRBJ1-4	TGTGCCAGCAGCTTGGACTCGGGACAGGGAAATGAAAAACTGTTTTTT	CASSLDSGQGNEKLFF
TRBD2	TRBV2	.	TRBJ2-7	TGTGCCAGCAGAAGCGAGCGGGGTCCCTACGAGCAGTACTTC	CASRSERGPYEQYF
.	TRBV6-1	.	TRBJ1-6	TGTGCCAGCAGCCTACAGGGTTCGGGTTCACCCCTCCACTTT	CASSLQGSGSPLHF
.	TRBV4-1	.	TRBJ1-3	TGCGCCAGCAGCCAAGTCAGGGACACCATATATTTT	CASSQVRDTIYF
.	TRBV5-1	.	TRBJ2-5	TGCGCCAGCAGGTCTGAGGAGACCCAGTACTTC	CASRSEETQYF
.	TRBV29-1	.	TRBJ1-2	TGCAGCGTTTGGGAGAGTGGCTATGGCTACACCTTC	CSVWESGYGYTF
.	TRBV2	.	TRBJ2-2	TGTGCCAGCAGTGCTTCTATGGTCACCGGGGAGCTGTTTTTT	CASSASMVTGELFF
.	TRBV10-2	.	TRBJ2-2	TGCGCCAGCAGCCAGACAGTGGGCACCGGGGAGCTGTTTTTT	CASSQTVGTGELFF
TRBD2	TRBV5-1	.	TRBJ2-7	TGCGCCAGCAGCTCAAGCGGGGGGGCGTCCTACGAGCAGTACTTC	CASSSSGGASYEQYF
.	TRBV11-3	.	TRBJ2-7	TGTGCCAGCAGCTTAGAGGTGACTGGCGAGCAGTACTTC	CASSLEVTGEQYF
.	TRBV9	few	TRBJ2-5	TGTGCCAGCAGCGTAGATGTGGGCCCAGAGACCCAGTACTTC	CASSVDVGPETQYF
.	TRBV7-3	.	TRBJ2-1	TGTGCCAGCAGCCCTCAGGGTAATGAGCAGTTCTTC	CASSPQGNEQFF
.	TRBV7-9	once	TRBJ1-3	TGTGCCAGCAGCTCAGAGGGTACAGGGAATATCCTGAGAAACACCATATATTTT	CASSSEGTGNILRNTIYF
TRBD1	TRBV10-3	.	TRBJ2-6	TGTGCCATAACCCCGGGACAGGGCATCTCTGGGGCCAACGTCCTGACTTTC	CAITPGQGISGANVLTF
.	TRBV10-3	.	TRBJ1-1	TGTGCCATCCTCGACAGCTTGAACACTGAAGCTTTCTTT	CAILDSLNTEAFF
TRBD2	TRBV11-2	.	TRBJ2-1	TGTGCCAGCAGCTTTGACGGGGGGGCTAGGGAGCAGTTCTTC	CASSFDGGAREQFF
.	TRBV5-1	.	TRBJ2-7	TGCGCCAGCGCCGAGCTGGCGGCAGGGGGGCAGTACGAGCAGTACTTC	CASAELAAGGQYEQYF
.	TRBV5-6	.	TRBJ2-7	TGTGCCAGCAGCCGGGGTAGGAAGCTGGGCCACGAGCAGTACTTC	CASSRGRKLGHEQYF
TRBD2	TRBV6-4	.	TRBJ2-3	TGTGCCAGCAGCCTGGGGGGGGAGCCCACAGATACGCAGTATTTT	CASSLGGEPTDTQYF
TRBD1	TRBV7-8	.	TRBJ1-4	TGTGCCAGCAGCGCGCTCGGGACAGTTAATGAAAAACTGTTTTTT	CASSALGTVNEKLFF
.	TRBV30	.	TRBJ2-2	TGTGCCTGGAGTGTGGGGCCCCCGAACACCGGGGAGCTGTTTTTT	CAWSVGPPNTGELFF
.	TRBV4-2	once	TRBJ2-1	TGTGCCAGCAGCCAAGATTCCAGCGGGTCCTACAATGAGCAGTTCTTC	CASSQDSSGSYNEQFF
TRBD1	TRBV5-4	.	TRBJ1-1	TGTGCCAGCAGATTACAGGGGTCTTCACAAGTGGCTTTCTTT	CASRLQGSSQVAFF
.	TRBV25-1	.	TRBJ1-2	TGTGCCAGCAGTTTCTTCGACAGTCACATCTATGGCTACACCTTC	CASSFFDSHIYGYTF
.	TRBV18	.	TRBJ1-5	TGTGCCAGCTCACCACCGTCCGGGGATAGCAATCAGCCCCAGCATTTT	CASSPPSGDSNQPQHF
TRBD2	TRBV11-1	.	TRBJ2-1	TGTGCCAGCAGCTTAGACCGACTAGCGGTACGAAATGAGCAGTTCTTC	CASSLDRLAVRNEQFF